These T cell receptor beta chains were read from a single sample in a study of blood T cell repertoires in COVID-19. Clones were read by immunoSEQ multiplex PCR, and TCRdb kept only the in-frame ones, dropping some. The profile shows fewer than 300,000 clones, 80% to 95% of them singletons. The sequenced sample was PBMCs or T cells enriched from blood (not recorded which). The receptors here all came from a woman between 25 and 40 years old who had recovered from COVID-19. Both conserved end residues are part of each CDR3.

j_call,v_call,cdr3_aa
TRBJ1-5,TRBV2,CASRPGQGSNQPQHF
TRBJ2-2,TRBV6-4,CASSPGFSGELFF
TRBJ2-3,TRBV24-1,CATSVSGRTDTQYF
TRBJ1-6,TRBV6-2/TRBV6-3,CASSNTRDGRFNSPLHF
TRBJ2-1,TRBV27,CASSLSSGSAYNEQFF
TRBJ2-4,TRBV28,CASSGAGSKNIQYF
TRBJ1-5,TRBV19,CASSDPGSNQPQHF
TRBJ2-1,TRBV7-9,CASSLDGQGNEQFF
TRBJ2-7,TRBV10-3,CAISEPGTGVYEQYF
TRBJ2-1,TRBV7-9,CASSLGGGASNNEQFF
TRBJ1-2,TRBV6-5,CASSFGQGGPYGYTF
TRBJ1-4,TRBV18,CASSRGINEKLFF
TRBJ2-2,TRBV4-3,CASSLESGRALGELFF
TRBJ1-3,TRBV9,CASSVDPTGGANTIYF
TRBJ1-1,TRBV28,CASSFPVTGMNTEAFF
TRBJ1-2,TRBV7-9,CASSLEGGYGYTF
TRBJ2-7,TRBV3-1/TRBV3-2,CASSQGAGPNRGYEQYF
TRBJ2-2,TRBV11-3,CASSSRGELFF
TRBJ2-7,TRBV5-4,CASSSRDRVGYEQYF
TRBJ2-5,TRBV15,CATSSGTGSSETQYF
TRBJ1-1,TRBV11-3,CASSLDLSTGVNTEAFF
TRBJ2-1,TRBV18,CASSPPNRGTVYNEQFF
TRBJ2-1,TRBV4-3,CASSPGGEQFF
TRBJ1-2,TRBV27,CASSWTGGTYGYTF
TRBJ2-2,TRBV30,CAWSGGGTGELFF
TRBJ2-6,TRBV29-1,CSVGQGWGTGANVLTF
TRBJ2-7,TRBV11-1,CASSLLSGTSAYEQYF
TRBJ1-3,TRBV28,CASSSLDRVSGNTIYF
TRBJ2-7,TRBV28,CASSPIATENEQYF
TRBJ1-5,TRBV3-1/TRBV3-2,CASSPRWEAQPQHF
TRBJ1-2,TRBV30,CAWAPGEGYGYTF
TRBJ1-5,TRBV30,CAWSRQTNQPQHF
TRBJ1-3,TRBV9,CASSKQGSGNTIYF
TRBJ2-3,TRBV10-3,CAISAYQSLAGSVDTQYF
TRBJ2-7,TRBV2,CASSPTGRTVYEQYF
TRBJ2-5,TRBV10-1,CASSQGLAGETQYF
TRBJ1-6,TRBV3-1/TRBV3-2,CASSQDGGFTYNSPLHF
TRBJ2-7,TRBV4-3,CASSQGGGTGPYEQYF
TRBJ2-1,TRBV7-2,CASSLALSFGLAGGYNEQFF
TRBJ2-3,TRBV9,CASSVGTSVNTQYF
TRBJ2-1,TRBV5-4,CASGPSGRHNEQFF
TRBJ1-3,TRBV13,CASSFRSSGNTIYF
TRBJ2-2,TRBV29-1,CSVGAEEGVTGELFF
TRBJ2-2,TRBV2,CASSKDSRTGELFF
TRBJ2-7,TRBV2,CASREDGQGVEQYF
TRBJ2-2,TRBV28,CASSLGLAGGTTGELFF
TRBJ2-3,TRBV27,CATPSGAQGYTDTQYF
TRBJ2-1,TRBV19,CASSSSTSGSSSEQFF